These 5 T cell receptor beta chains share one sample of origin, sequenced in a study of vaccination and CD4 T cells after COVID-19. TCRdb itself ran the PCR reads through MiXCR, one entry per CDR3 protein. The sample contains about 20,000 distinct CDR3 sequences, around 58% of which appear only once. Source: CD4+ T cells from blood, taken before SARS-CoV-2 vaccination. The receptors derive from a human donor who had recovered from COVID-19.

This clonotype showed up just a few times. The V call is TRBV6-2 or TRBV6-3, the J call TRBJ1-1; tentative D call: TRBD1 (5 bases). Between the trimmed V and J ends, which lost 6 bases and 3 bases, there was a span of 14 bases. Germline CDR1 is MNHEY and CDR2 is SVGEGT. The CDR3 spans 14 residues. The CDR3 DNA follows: TGTGCCAGCAGGGGAAGACAGCCGGACACTGAAGCTTTCTTT. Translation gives CASRGRQPDTEAFF.

CDR3: CASSLIGASLGTDTQYF. As DNA, the CDR3 is TGTGCCAGCAGCTTAATCGGGGCTAGCCTTGGCACAGATACGCAGTATTTT. J is TRBJ2-3 and V is TRBV7-9, with D perhaps being TRBD1 or TRBD2 (5 bases each). The CDR3 is 17 residues long. V dropped 2 bases and J dropped 1 base, with 16 bases sitting between them. Germline CDR1 is SEHNR and CDR2 is FQNEAQ (reference sequence). Looking up the rest from reference TRBV7-9 and TRBJ2-3 gives the full variable domain: DTGVSQNPRHKITKRGQNVTFRCDPISEHNRLYWYRQTLGQGPEFLTYFQNEAQLEKSRLLSDRFSAERPKGSFSTLEIQRTEQGDSAMYLCASSLIGASLGTDTQYFGPGTRLTVL.

The CDR3 spells CASSEGVRQAQHF. The DNA for the CDR3 is TGTGCCAGCAGTGAAGGGGTTCGGCAGGCCCAGCATTTT. This chain connects TRBV2 to TRBJ1-5; D uncertain. V was trimmed by 1 base and J by 11 bases, leaving 12 bases between them. CDR1 and CDR2 (germline): SNHLY, FYNNEI. CDR3 length equals 13 residues.

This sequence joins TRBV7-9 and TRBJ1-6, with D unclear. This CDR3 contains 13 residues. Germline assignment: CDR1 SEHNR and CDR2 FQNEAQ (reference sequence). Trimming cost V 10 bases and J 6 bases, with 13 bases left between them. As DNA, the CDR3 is TGTGCCATCTCGGACCAAACTAATTCACCCCTCCACTTT. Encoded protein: CAISDQTNSPLHF. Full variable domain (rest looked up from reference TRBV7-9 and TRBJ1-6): DTGVSQNPRHKITKRGQNVTFRCDPISEHNRLYWYRQTLGQGPEFLTYFQNEAQLEKSRLLSDRFSAERPKGSFSTLEIQRTEQGDSAMYLCAISDQTNSPLHFGNGTRLTVT.

CDR3 DNA sequence: TGTGCCAGCAGTTTATGGGCAGGCTATGGCTACACCTTC. It yields the protein CASSLWAGYGYTF. The V call is TRBV27, the J call TRBJ1-2, with D unresolved. Germline assignment: CDR1 MNHEY and CDR2 SMNVEV (reference sequence). The CDR3 has 13 amino acids. V was cut by 1 base and J by 4 bases, with 7 bases left in between.